The 13 T cell receptor beta chains below all came from one sample that was sequenced in a study of identical twins (dated by TCRdb to the mid-2010s). The library was built by means of 5' RACE. The run used an Illumina HiSeq 2000. TCRdb redid the processing of the public reads, applying fastp at Q25 and MiXCR, and retained in-frame beta chains. Rows with one shared CDR3 protein collapse into an entry with the most common genes and DNA. For this sample there are hundreds of thousands of distinct CDR3 sequences; around 6% appear just once. About 2% of the sample is held by the ten biggest clonotypes. Sequenced sample: naive T cells sorted from blood. The label giving this sample's cell subset or site can be read as: cells isolated with a human naive T-cell isolation kit. These receptors were collected from a man younger than 30 in good health.

This clonotype has at least ten counts. The chain links TRBV20-1 to TRBJ2-1, with TRBD2 matching 7 bases. The CDR3 runs to 14 residues. V was pared by 3 bases and J by 2 bases, with 4 bases of the junction left unmatched. The germline gives CDR1 DFQATT, CDR2 SNEGSKA (reference sequence). CDR3 sequence reads: CSARAGTTYNEQFF. The DNA of the CDR3 is TGCAGTGCTAGGGCCGGGACTACCTACAATGAGCAGTTCTTC.

This clonotype was detected ten times or more. The gene calls are TRBV20-1 and TRBJ2-7, with 9 bases lining up with TRBD2. Germline CDR1 reads DFQATT; CDR2 reads SNEGSKA (reference sequence). This CDR3 is built from 14 residues. The V gene end was trimmed by 5 bases and the J gene end by 5 bases; junction bases not matched to a gene: 10. CDR3 region: CSAPPLSGRNEQYF. The CDR3 DNA reads TGCAGTGCTCCTCCCCTTAGCGGGAGAAACGAGCAGTACTTC.

This clonotype turned up a few times. The chain recombines TRBV25-1 with TRBJ2-7, with 9 bases that match TRBD1. Germline CDR1 reads MGHDK; CDR2 reads SYGVNS. Germline trimming cut 4 bases from V and 3 bases from J; bases unmatched to any gene: 4. This CDR3 has 14 amino acids. CDR3 amino acids: CASSGTGEHYEQYF. The DNA of the CDR3 is TGTGCCAGCAGTGGGACAGGGGAACACTACGAGCAGTACTTC.

This clonotype was observed many times. Here the CDR3 reads CASSVGTGVGTGELFF. In DNA form, the CDR3 reads TGTGCCAGCAGCGTAGGAACGGGAGTGGGCACCGGGGAGCTGTTTTTT. The chain couples TRBV9 to TRBJ2-2; TRBD2 is a possible D gene (6 bases). V was trimmed by 0 bases and J by 4 bases, leaving 13 bases between them. Germline lookup yields CDR1 SGDLS and CDR2 YYNGEE. The CDR3 runs to 16 residues.

This clonotype was recorded only once. V is TRBV7-9 and J is TRBJ1-4; no clear D gene. The CDR3 is made up of 14 amino acids. V lost 1 base and J 10 bases, leaving 13 bases between the germline ends. From germline, CDR1 is SEHNR and CDR2 FQNEAQ (reference sequence). The DNA for the CDR3 is TGTGCCAGCAGCTTAGTTGAGTCCGAGGGAAAACTGTTTTTT. Translated, it gives CASSLVESEGKLFF.

This clonotype was counted ten times or more. The chain recombines TRBV12-3 or TRBV12-4 with TRBJ2-7; TRBD1 is a possible D gene (6 bases). The CDR3 consists of 15 residues. V lost 6 bases to trimming and J lost 0 bases, with 15 bases between them. The CDR3 bases are TGTGCCAGCAGCCCCTGGGACACCCTCTCCTACGAGCAGTACTTC. Protein sequence: CASSPWDTLSYEQYF.

The chain has TRBV7-2 and TRBJ2-5, with 7 bases lining up with TRBD2. CDR3 length: 15 amino acids. Losses at the gene ends were 1 base for V and 5 bases for J; bases not matched to a gene: 7. CDR1 and CDR2 (germline): SGHTA, FQGNSA. The CDR3 is CASSLGAGAGETQYF. The DNA of the CDR3 is TGTGCCAGCAGCTTAGGGGCGGGAGCTGGGGAGACCCAGTACTTC.

This clonotype came up a few times. The chain recombines TRBV7-9 with TRBJ1-1; TRBD1 might be the D (6 bases). Per the germline V gene, CDR1 is SEHNR and CDR2 is FQNEAQ (reference sequence). The V end was cut by 4 bases, the J end by 2 bases, with 17 bases between. The CDR3 has 16 amino acids. The chain's CDR3 is CASSSPPQGSNTEAFF. In nucleotides, the CDR3 is TGTGCCAGCAGCTCCCCTCCCCAGGGGTCAAACACTGAAGCTTTCTTT.

This clonotype was detected a few times. This chain uses TRBV6-5 with TRBJ2-7; D is undetermined. Trimming shortened V by 0 bases and J by 3 bases, and 12 bases separated the two germline ends. The CDR3 covers 15 residues. The V gene's germline CDR1 is MNHEY and CDR2 SVGAGI. Here the CDR3 reads CASSYSAGPYYEQYF. As DNA, the CDR3 is TGTGCCAGCAGTTACTCCGCAGGACCGTACTACGAGCAGTACTTC.

This clonotype showed up many times. The rearrangement joins TRBV5-6 to TRBJ2-2, with D possibly called TRBD1 or TRBD2 (5 bases each). Germline CDR1 and CDR2: SGHDT and YYEEEE. Deletions cut 0 bases from V and 1 base from J, with 13 bases between. CDR3 length: 17 residues. CDR3: CASSLVQGRMNTGELFF. Written as DNA, the CDR3 is TGTGCCAGCAGCTTGGTCCAGGGACGTATGAACACCGGGGAGCTGTTTTTT. Based on the CDR3 plus reference TRBV5-6 and TRBJ2-2, the full variable domain is DAGVTQSPTHLIKTRGQQVTLRCSPKSGHDTVSWYQQALGQGPQFIFQYYEEEERQRGNFPDRFSGHQFPNYSSELNVNALLLGDSALYLCASSLVQGRMNTGELFFGEGSRLTVL.

This clonotype was observed once. The gene calls are TRBV7-2 and TRBJ2-1; 7 bases are a match to TRBD1. This CDR3 contains 15 residues. Per the germline V gene, CDR1 is SGHTA and CDR2 is FQGNSA. Losses at the gene ends were 4 bases for V and 0 bases for J; bases not matched to a gene: 3. The CDR3 DNA reads as TGTGCCAGCAGCTCACAGGGGCTCTCCTACAATGAGCAGTTCTTC. It encodes CASSSQGLSYNEQFF.

This clonotype was seen at least ten times. This chain uses TRBV12-3 or TRBV12-4 with TRBJ2-1; D uncertain. The CDR3 consists of 13 residues. V lost 7 bases and J 5 bases, leaving 12 bases between the germline ends. The CDR3 here is CASNLGPHNEQFF. The CDR3 nucleotides read TGTGCCAGCAACCTAGGGCCACACAATGAGCAGTTCTTC.

This clonotype has just a few counts. The chain employs TRBV6-1 and TRBJ2-3; 7 bases are shared with TRBD1. V lost 5 bases to trimming and J lost 0 bases; unmatched junction nucleotides: 5. The CDR3 is 15 residues long. Germline V gene sequence: CDR1 MNHNS, CDR2 SASEGT. The CDR3 DNA is TGTGCCAGCAGTCGCACAGGGGTGAGCACAGATACGCAGTATTTT. The encoded protein is CASSRTGVSTDTQYF.